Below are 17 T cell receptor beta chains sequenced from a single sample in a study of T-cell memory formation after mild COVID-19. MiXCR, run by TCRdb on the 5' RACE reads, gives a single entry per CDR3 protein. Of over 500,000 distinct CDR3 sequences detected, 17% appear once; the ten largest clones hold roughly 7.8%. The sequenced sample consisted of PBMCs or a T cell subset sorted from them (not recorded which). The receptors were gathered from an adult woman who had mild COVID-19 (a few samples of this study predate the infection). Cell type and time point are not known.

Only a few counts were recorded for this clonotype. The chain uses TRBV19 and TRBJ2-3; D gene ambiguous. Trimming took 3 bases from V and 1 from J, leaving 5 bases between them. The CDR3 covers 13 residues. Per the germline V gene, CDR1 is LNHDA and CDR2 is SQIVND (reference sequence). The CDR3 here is CASSMMGTDTQYF. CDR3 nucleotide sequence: TGTGCCAGTAGTATGATGGGCACAGATACGCAGTATTTT.

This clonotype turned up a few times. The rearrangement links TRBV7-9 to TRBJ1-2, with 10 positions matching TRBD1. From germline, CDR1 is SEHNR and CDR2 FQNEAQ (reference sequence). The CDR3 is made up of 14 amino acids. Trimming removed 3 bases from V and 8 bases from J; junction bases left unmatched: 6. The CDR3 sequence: CASSFSGTGDGYTF. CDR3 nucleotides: TGTGCCAGCAGCTTCTCCGGGACAGGGGACGGCTACACCTTC.

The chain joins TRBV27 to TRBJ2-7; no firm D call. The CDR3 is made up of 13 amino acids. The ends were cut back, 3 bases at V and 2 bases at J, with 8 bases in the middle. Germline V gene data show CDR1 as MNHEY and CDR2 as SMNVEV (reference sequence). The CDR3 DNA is TGTGCCAGCAGTTTGTCAGACACCTACGAGCAGTACTTC. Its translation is CASSLSDTYEQYF.

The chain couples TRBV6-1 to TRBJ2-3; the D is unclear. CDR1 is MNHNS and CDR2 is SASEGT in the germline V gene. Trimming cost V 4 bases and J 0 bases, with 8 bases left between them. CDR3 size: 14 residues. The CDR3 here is CASSASLSTDTQYF. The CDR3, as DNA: TGTGCCAGCAGTGCGAGCCTTAGCACAGATACGCAGTATTTT.

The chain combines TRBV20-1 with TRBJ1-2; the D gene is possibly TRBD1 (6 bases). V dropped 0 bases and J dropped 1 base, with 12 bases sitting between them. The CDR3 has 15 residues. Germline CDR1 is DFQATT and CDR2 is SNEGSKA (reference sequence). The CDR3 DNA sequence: TGCAGTGCTAGAGAGCAGGACAGTAATAACTATGGCTACACCTTC. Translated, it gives CSAREQDSNNYGYTF.

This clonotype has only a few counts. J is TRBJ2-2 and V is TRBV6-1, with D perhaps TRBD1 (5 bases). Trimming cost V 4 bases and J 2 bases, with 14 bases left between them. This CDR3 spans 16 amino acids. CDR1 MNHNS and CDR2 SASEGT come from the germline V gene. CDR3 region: CASSADSISNTGELFF. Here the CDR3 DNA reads TGTGCCAGCAGTGCCGACAGTATCTCAAACACCGGGGAGCTGTTTTTT.

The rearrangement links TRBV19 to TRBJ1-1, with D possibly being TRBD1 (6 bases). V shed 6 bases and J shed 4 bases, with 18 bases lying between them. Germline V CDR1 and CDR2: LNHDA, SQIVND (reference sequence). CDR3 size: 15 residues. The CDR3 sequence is CASSLRRGSRTEAFF. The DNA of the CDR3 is TGTGCCAGTAGCCTCCGAAGGGGGTCCCGCACTGAAGCTTTCTTT.

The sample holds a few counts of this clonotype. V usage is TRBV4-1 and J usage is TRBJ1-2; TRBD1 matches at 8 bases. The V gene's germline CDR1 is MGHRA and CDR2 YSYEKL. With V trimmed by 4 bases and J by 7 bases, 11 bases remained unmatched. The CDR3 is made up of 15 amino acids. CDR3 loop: CASSPFGQGKGGYTF. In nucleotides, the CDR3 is TGCGCCAGCAGCCCTTTCGGACAGGGAAAGGGTGGCTACACCTTC.

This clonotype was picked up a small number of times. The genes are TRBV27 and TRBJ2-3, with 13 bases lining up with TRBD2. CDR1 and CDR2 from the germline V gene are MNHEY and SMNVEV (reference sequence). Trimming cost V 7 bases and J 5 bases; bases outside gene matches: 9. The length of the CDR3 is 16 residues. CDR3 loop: CASTPRTSGSQDTQYF. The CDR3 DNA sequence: TGTGCCAGCACCCCCCGGACTAGCGGGAGTCAAGATACGCAGTATTTT.

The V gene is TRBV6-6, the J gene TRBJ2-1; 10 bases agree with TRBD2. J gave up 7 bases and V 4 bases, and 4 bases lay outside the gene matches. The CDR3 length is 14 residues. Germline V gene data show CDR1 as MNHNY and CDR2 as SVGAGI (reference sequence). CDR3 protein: CASSLAGGINEQFF. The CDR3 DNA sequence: TGTGCCAGCAGTTTAGCGGGGGGTATAAATGAGCAGTTCTTC.

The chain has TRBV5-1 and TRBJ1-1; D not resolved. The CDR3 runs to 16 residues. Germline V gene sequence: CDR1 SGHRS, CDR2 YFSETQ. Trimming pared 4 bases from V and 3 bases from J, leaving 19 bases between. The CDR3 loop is CASSPFMLEGDTEAFF. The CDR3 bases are TGCGCCAGCAGCCCGTTTATGTTGGAAGGCGACACTGAAGCTTTCTTT.

DNA of the CDR3: TGTGCCAGCAGCTCCGGCTTCGGACAGGGACAAGAGACCCAGTACTTC. Its protein product is CASSSGFGQGQETQYF. This chain joins TRBV7-9 and TRBJ2-5; 8 nucleotides line up with TRBD1. The V gene's germline CDR1 is SEHNR and CDR2 FQNEAQ (reference sequence). V was pared by 4 bases and J by 2 bases, with 9 bases of the junction left unmatched. The CDR3 sequence is 16 residues long.

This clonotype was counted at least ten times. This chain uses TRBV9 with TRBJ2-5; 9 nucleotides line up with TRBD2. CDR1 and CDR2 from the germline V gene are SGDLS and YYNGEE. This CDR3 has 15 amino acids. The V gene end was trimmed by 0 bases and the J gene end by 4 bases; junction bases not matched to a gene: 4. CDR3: CASSVEASGIETQYF. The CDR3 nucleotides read TGTGCCAGCAGCGTAGAGGCTAGCGGGATAGAGACCCAGTACTTC.

This CDR3 is CASSISLRDGYTF. The CDR3 coding sequence is TGTGCCAGTAGTATTTCCCTTAGGGATGGCTACACCTTC. The chain employs TRBV19 and TRBJ1-2; D gene ambiguous. This CDR3 is 13 amino acids long. V lost 3 bases and J 6 bases, leaving 11 bases between the germline ends. Germline CDR1 LNHDA, CDR2 SQIVND (reference sequence).

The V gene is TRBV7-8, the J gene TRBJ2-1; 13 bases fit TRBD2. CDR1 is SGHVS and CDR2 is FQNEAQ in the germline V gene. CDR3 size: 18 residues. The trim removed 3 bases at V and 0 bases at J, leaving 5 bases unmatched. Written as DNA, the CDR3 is TGTGCCAGCAGCTTCGGGACTAGCGGGATAAGCTCCTACAATGAGCAGTTCTTC. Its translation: CASSFGTSGISSYNEQFF.

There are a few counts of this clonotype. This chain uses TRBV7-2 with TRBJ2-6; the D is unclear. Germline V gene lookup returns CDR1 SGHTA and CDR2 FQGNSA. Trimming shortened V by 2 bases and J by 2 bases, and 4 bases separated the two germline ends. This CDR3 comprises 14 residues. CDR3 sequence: CASSLIAGANVLTF. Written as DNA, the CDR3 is TGTGCCAGCAGCTTAATAGCTGGGGCCAACGTCCTGACTTTC.

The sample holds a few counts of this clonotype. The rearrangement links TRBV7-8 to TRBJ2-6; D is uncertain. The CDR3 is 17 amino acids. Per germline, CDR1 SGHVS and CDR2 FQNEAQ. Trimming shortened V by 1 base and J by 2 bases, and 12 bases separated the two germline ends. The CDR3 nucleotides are TGTGCCAGCAGCTTAGTCAGGATCCGACCTGGGGCCAACGTCCTGACTTTC. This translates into CASSLVRIRPGANVLTF.